The subject of this entry is one T cell receptor (beta chain). The data originate from a study of control samples from healthy donors and cancer patients. The CDR3 is 16 residues long. V lost 5 bases to trimming and J lost 8 bases, with 21 bases between them. CDR1 is SGHVS, CDR2 FNYEAQ, per germline. The repertoire was sequenced with immunoSEQ multiplex PCR; TCRdb's copy has only in-frame clones and lacks some. Among roughly 200,000 clones, about 94% were seen once, and the ten largest hold about 1.4%. Sequencing was done on a sample of blood. This clonotype originated in a man in his forties or fifties in good health. The genes are TRBV7-6 and TRBJ1-4; the D gene is possibly TRBD1 (5 bases). The DNA for the CDR3 is TGTGCCAGCAGCCCAGTCACAGGCACCGGGAACGAAAAACTGTTTTTT. Residues: CASSPVTGTGNEKLFF.